This T cell receptor beta chain was profiled in a study of blood T cell repertoires in COVID-19. About the research overall: Acute-phase and convalescent COVID-19 samples originated in the United States, Italy and Spain. PBMCs, B-cell-depleted T cells, or T cells provided the cDNA or gDNA that made up the material.

The V end lost 0 bases, the J end lost 9 bases, and 15 bases lay between the germline ends. The V gene's germline CDR1 is WNHNN and CDR2 SYGVQD (reference sequence). The CDR3 has 16 amino acids. Original data processing: For nucleated cells, counts were estimated from reference gene primer amplification. The method was immunoSEQ multiplex PCR; TCRdb's version includes in-frame clones alone and lacks a portion of them. D and trimming come from the DNA, and the V and J calls and clone size come from that table. This sample carries a few hundred thousand clones, around 86% of them seen once, and the ten largest clones take 1%.

The source is a man between 50 and 59 years old with active or convalescent COVID-19. Sequencing was carried out using peripheral blood. This sequence joins TRBV10-1 and TRBJ1-6; no clear D. In DNA form, the CDR3 reads TGCGCCAGCAGTGAGTCGAGAGGCTTGGGTGGTTCACCCCTCCACTTT. Amino acids: CASSESRGLGGSPLHF.